What follows are 15 T cell receptor beta chains derived from one specimen sequenced in a study of CD8 T cells in Susac syndrome. An amount of RNA that ranged from roughly 0.5 to 1 ug was reverse transcribed with random hexamers. TCRdb reanalysed the immunoSEQ multiplex PCR reads using MiXCR and keeps one entry per CDR3 protein. The top ten hold 0.11% of the sample, which has some 260,000 distinct CDR3 sequences, about 85% seen once. Sequencing input: CD8+ T cells from PBMCs. All receptors derive from a human donor with multiple sclerosis.

The chain employs TRBV12-5 and TRBJ2-3; maybe TRBD2 (7 bases). Deletions cut 3 bases from V and 0 bases from J, with 16 bases between. The CDR3 contains 17 residues. Germline V gene sequence: CDR1 LGHNT, CDR2 FRNRAP. CDR3 coding DNA: TGTGCTAGTGGTTTCTTGGTAGGGGGGGCTAGCACAGATACGCAGTATTTT. Protein: CASGFLVGGASTDTQYF.

The chain combines TRBV27 with TRBJ2-7; perhaps TRBD1 as D (6 bases). Trimming shortened V by 6 bases and J by 0 bases, and 9 bases separated the two germline ends. The length of the CDR3 is 13 residues. Germline-derived CDR1 and CDR2 are MNHEY and SMNVEV (reference sequence). The CDR3 protein is CASSYRDSYEQYF. For the CDR3, the DNA is TGTGCCAGCAGCTACAGGGACTCCTACGAGCAGTACTTC.

The chain links TRBV2 to TRBJ1-1, with TRBD1 as a possible D gene (5 bases). Trimming shortened V by 8 bases and J by 1 base, and 11 bases separated the two germline ends. Germline assignment: CDR1 SNHLY and CDR2 FYNNEI. The CDR3 extends over 13 amino acids. The CDR3 sequence is CASPGRTNTEAFF. The CDR3 DNA is TGTGCCAGCCCGGGACGCACGAACACTGAAGCTTTCTTT.

The rearrangement joins TRBV5-1 to TRBJ2-7; possible D gene TRBD1, 6 bases. The V end was cut by 0 bases, the J end by 3 bases, with 10 bases between. There are 14 residues in the CDR3. CDR1 SGHRS and CDR2 YFSETQ come from the germline V gene. CDR3 region: CASSLDRVRYEQYF. In DNA form, the CDR3 reads TGCGCCAGCAGCTTGGACAGGGTCCGCTACGAGCAGTACTTC.

The chain recombines TRBV5-1 with TRBJ2-7, with unresolved D. CDR1 is SGHRS and CDR2 is YFSETQ in the germline V gene. Trimming pared 4 bases from V and 1 base from J, leaving 12 bases between. The CDR3 loop spans 14 amino acids. The CDR3 DNA is TGCGCCAGCAGCAATTCGAGATATTCCTACGAGCAGTACTTC. Protein product: CASSNSRYSYEQYF.

J is TRBJ1-2 and V is TRBV7-2; D remains unclear. This CDR3 has 14 residues. V lost 5 bases to trimming and J lost 6 bases, with 16 bases between them. Germline V gives CDR1 SGHTA, CDR2 FQGNSA. CDR3 DNA: TGTGCCAGCAGCCCTGGGTGGAGCCGCCATGGCTACACCTTC. Translation gives CASSPGWSRHGYTF.

The V call is TRBV28, the J call TRBJ1-3; tentative D call: TRBD1 (5 bases). The CDR3 has 16 residues. V gave up 8 bases and J gave up 0 bases, with 17 bases separating them. Per the germline V gene, CDR1 is MDHEN and CDR2 is SYDVKM. The CDR3 here is CASGYRSLSSGNTIYF. For the CDR3, the DNA is TGTGCCAGCGGCTACAGGAGCCTGAGCTCTGGAAACACCATATATTTT.

This clonotype was counted a single time. The germline gene is not matched at one end of the junction; a read error may be the cause. In nucleotides, the CDR3 is TGTGCCACCTCCGGGACAGACAACACCGGGGAGCTTTTTTTT. Residues: CATSGTDNTGELFF. The V and J genes are TRBV24-1 and TRBJ2-2; 7 bases are a match to TRBD1. Germline V gene lookup returns CDR1 KGHDR and CDR2 SFDVKD. The CDR3 runs 14 residues.

The rearrangement links TRBV12-3 or TRBV12-4 to TRBJ2-5; D remains unclear. This CDR3 spans 13 amino acids. The germline V and J ends were trimmed by 1 base and 4 bases, with 7 bases remaining between them. The CDR3 DNA is TGTGCCAGCAGTTTAGGACCGGCAGAGACCCAGTACTTC. Its translation: CASSLGPAETQYF.

CDR3 amino acids: CSASWENAVYGYTF. The CDR3 coding sequence is TGCAGTGCTAGTTGGGAGAACGCAGTCTATGGCTACACCTTC. V gene TRBV20-1 combines with J gene TRBJ1-2; D not resolved. CDR1 and CDR2 (germline): DFQATT, SNEGSKA (reference sequence). Trimming shortened V by 3 bases and J by 4 bases, and 15 bases separated the two germline ends. The CDR3 runs to 14 residues.

The chain employs TRBV6-5 and TRBJ1-3; 8 bases match TRBD1. This CDR3 spans 15 amino acids. CDR1 is MNHEY and CDR2 is SVGAGI in the germline V gene. Trimming removed 4 bases from V and 3 bases from J; junction bases left unmatched: 5. Here the CDR3 DNA reads TGTGCCAGCAGTTCTAGGACAGGGCTTGGAAACACCATATATTTT. This sequence encodes CASSSRTGLGNTIYF.

The V and J genes are TRBV30 and TRBJ1-1; D gene unclear. Germline V gene sequence: CDR1 GTSNPN, CDR2 SVGIG (reference sequence). With 2 bases removed from V and 2 bases from J, the gap between germline ends came to 6 bases. This CDR3 spans 12 amino acids. CDR3 in DNA: TGTGCCTGGAGTATCGGAAACACTGAAGCTTTCTTT. As protein: CAWSIGNTEAFF.

In this sample, this clonotype turned up a few times. The rearrangement joins TRBV4-1 to TRBJ1-1, with D possibly matching TRBD1 (5 bases). V was pared by 3 bases and J by 5 bases, with 13 bases between. The germline V gene has CDR1 MGHRA and CDR2 YSYEKL. The CDR3 is made up of 14 amino acids. The CDR3 sequence: CASSHPGTGTEAFF. The CDR3 DNA is TGCGCCAGCAGCCATCCCGGGACGGGGACTGAAGCTTTCTTT.

V usage is TRBV7-9 and J usage is TRBJ1-1; D is uncertain. The CDR3 is 13 residues long. V lost 5 bases, J lost 7 bases, and 14 bases lay in between. Germline CDR1 is SEHNR and CDR2 is FQNEAQ (reference sequence). DNA for the CDR3: TGTGCCAGCAGCCCGGACGCCCGGGGTGAAGCTTTCTTT. Protein sequence: CASSPDARGEAFF.

The chain uses TRBV6-2 or TRBV6-3 and TRBJ2-7; 13 bases align to TRBD2. Unmatched junction bases numbered 8, after V lost 6 bases and J lost 3 bases. Looked up from germline, CDR1 is MNHEY and CDR2 is SVGEGT. The CDR3 extends over 16 amino acids. The CDR3 sequence: CASRSGTSGILYEQYF. For the CDR3, the DNA is TGTGCCAGCAGGAGCGGGACTAGCGGGATCCTCTACGAGCAGTACTTC.